This TCR beta chain is from a study of T cell responses to AZD1222 COVID-19 vaccine. CDR1 is LNHDA, CDR2 SQIVND, per germline (reference sequence). Germline trimming cut 4 bases from V and 5 bases from J; bases unmatched to any gene: 5. The CDR3 covers 14 residues. A note on this clone: The antigen is not known.

Study-level findings and limits: Donors were mostly white British, more females; clonal diversity possibly underestimated. Following two doses of AZD1222, Spike-specific TCR breadth and depth rose.

Only in-frame clones appear in the TCRdb table, and some are missing; sequencing was by immunoSEQ multiplex PCR. The repertoire holds about 120,000 clones, under 95% seen once, with around 5% in the top ten. The rearrangement joins TRBV19 to TRBJ2-5; 9 bases match TRBD1. This specimen consisted of peripheral blood, obtained 28 days after the second AZD1222 dose. This TCR derives from an adult who received the AZD1222 COVID-19 vaccine. The CDR3 DNA reads as TGTGCCAGTAGTACGACAGGGGGAGAGGAGACCCAGTACTTC. Its protein product is CASSTTGGEETQYF.